This TCR beta chain was sequenced during a study of beta chain features in type 1 diabetes. Trimming stripped 5 bases from V and 7 bases from J, with 18 bases between. The germline V gene encodes CDR1 SGHTA and CDR2 FQGNSA. The CDR3 sequence is 15 residues long. Every isolated RNA sample was fully reverse transcribed, so sequencing captured expressed TCRB transcripts. The data were produced by immunoSEQ multiplex PCR, yet TCRdb's version contains in-frame clones alone and is incomplete. The table has more than 130,000 clones, about 7% seen once. Once sorted, every population was more than 95% pure. This clonotype originated in a woman aged 25 to 45 in good health. The J gene is TRBJ1-5, the V gene TRBV7-2; tentatively, D is TRBD1 (6 bases). Sequenced material: central memory CD4+ T cells from blood. Here the CDR3 reads CASSPRGGGSQPQHF. The CDR3 nucleotides are TGTGCCAGCAGCCCTAGGGGAGGGGGGAGCCAGCCCCAGCATTTT.